The 7 T cell receptor beta chains below were found in one sample sequenced in a study of cytomegalovirus exposure and HLA in healthy donors. PCR involved 60 Vbeta and 13 Jbeta primers. The repertoire was sequenced with immunoSEQ multiplex PCR; TCRdb's copy has only in-frame clones and lacks some. The table has 150,000 to 200,000 clones, 65% to 70% seen once; the top ten hold about 10%. The sample comprised PBMCs. Receptors originate from a young man in good health and CMV-seropositive.

This clone has just a few counts. CDR3 DNA sequence: TGTGCCAGCTCACCACCGAGAACGAACCCCTCTGAAGCTTTCTTT. Amino acid sequence: CASSPPRTNPSEAFF. J is TRBJ1-1 and V is TRBV18, with unresolved D. The ends were cut back, 0 bases at V and 6 bases at J, with 14 bases in the middle. Germline values: CDR1 KGHSH, CDR2 LQKENI. CDR3 length: 15 amino acids.

V gene TRBV28 combines with J gene TRBJ2-7, with TRBD2 matching over 10 bases. V gave up 8 bases and J gave up 1 base; unmatched junction bases: 8. The CDR3 is 15 amino acids. Germline values: CDR1 MDHEN, CDR2 SYDVKM. CDR3 loop: CASGIGAGGSYEQYF. DNA of the CDR3: TGTGCCAGCGGGATAGGAGCGGGAGGGTCCTACGAGCAGTACTTC.

The chain couples TRBV30 to TRBJ2-7, with a possible D match to TRBD1 (6 bases). V was cut by 5 bases and J by 4 bases, with 9 bases left in between. Germline V gene sequence: CDR1 GTSNPN, CDR2 SVGIG (reference sequence). The CDR3 totals 11 residues. The CDR3 spells CAWGTPYEQYF. CDR3 coding DNA: TGTGCCTGGGGGACACCGTACGAGCAGTACTTC. Full variable domain (outside the CDR3, taken from reference TRBV30 and TRBJ2-7): SQTIHQWPATLVQPVGSPLSLECTVEGTSNPNLYWYRQAAGRGLQLLFYSVGIGQISSEVPQNLSASRPQDRQFILSSKKLLLSDSGFYLCAWGTPYEQYFGPGTRLTVT.

This chain links TRBV9 with TRBJ2-3; D is possibly TRBD2 (5 bases). Germline V gene sequence: CDR1 SGDLS, CDR2 YYNGEE. This CDR3 contains 12 residues. V was trimmed by 4 bases and J by 5 bases, leaving 8 bases between them. The CDR3 coding sequence is TGTGCCAGCAGCTTTGGAGGAGATACGCAGTATTTT. It translates to CASSFGGDTQYF.

This chain joins TRBV6-6 and TRBJ1-2, with 8 bases lining up with TRBD1. CDR3 length: 16 amino acids. The germline gives CDR1 MNHNY, CDR2 SVGAGI (reference sequence). The junction had 12 bases not matched to a gene; V was cut back by 2 bases and J by 7 bases. The CDR3 loop is CASSYVQGDTSPGYTF. In DNA, the CDR3 is TGTGCCAGCAGTTACGTACAGGGGGATACTTCCCCTGGCTACACCTTC.

The J gene is TRBJ2-2, the V gene TRBV6-5; D is ambiguous. Per the germline V gene, CDR1 is MNHEY and CDR2 is SVGAGI. The CDR3 consists of 13 residues. V lost 5 bases and J 4 bases, leaving 8 bases between the germline ends. The CDR3, as DNA: TGTGCCAGCAGTGCGAGGTCCACCGGGGAGCTGTTTTTT. This sequence encodes CASSARSTGELFF.

The rearrangement joins TRBV19 to TRBJ2-7; TRBD1 matches 8 bases. The CDR3 is made up of 17 amino acids. Trimming cost V 3 bases and J 2 bases; bases outside gene matches: 12. Germline CDR1 reads LNHDA; CDR2 reads SQIVND (reference sequence). DNA for the CDR3: TGTGCCAGTAGTATCTTTGCGGGAATGGACAGGGCCTACGAGCAGTACTTC. Its translation is CASSIFAGMDRAYEQYF.